The 13 T cell receptor beta chains in this list originate from one sample, sequenced in a study of spatial heterogeneity in lung cancer. In TCRdb, the 5' RACE reads were re-called with MiXCR into one record per CDR3 protein. This repertoire shows about 25,000 distinct CDR3 sequences, about 6% found once; its top ten account for around 21%. Described time point: blood at routine non-recurrence follow-up after resection. Unsorted samples of tumor, nontumor lung or frozen PBMC had their whole RNA sequenced. Sequences were derived from PBMCs, sampled at follow-up. The receptor set was obtained from a male donor with early-stage non-small cell lung cancer.

This clonotype was seen repeatedly, ten times or more. The CDR3 here is CASSQVGQGAPEQFF. CDR3 coding DNA: TGTGCCAGCAGCCAAGTGGGACAGGGGGCGCCTGAGCAGTTCTTC. J is TRBJ2-1 and V is TRBV3-1, with 12 nucleotides matching TRBD1. Germline V lookup: CDR1 LGHDT, CDR2 YNNKEL (reference sequence). The CDR3 spans 15 residues. Germline trimming cut 1 base from V and 9 bases from J; bases unmatched to any gene: 4.

This clonotype was seen many times. The chain uses TRBV6-2 or TRBV6-3 and TRBJ2-2; 7 bases are a match to TRBD2. The germline gives CDR1 MNHEY, CDR2 SVGEGT. The CDR3 has 15 amino acids. The V gene end was trimmed by 7 bases and the J gene end by 4 bases; junction bases not matched to a gene: 9. CDR3 sequence (DNA): TGTGCCAGCAAATCGTCGGGACTACCCACCGGGGAGCTGTTTTTT. Amino acids: CASKSSGLPTGELFF.

This clonotype has at least ten counts. The rearrangement links TRBV29-1 to TRBJ1-1, with TRBD1 matching over 8 bases. V gave up 0 bases and J gave up 7 bases; unmatched junction bases: 7. Per germline, CDR1 SQVTM and CDR2 ANQGSEA. The CDR3 runs to 14 residues. In DNA form, the CDR3 reads TGCAGCGTTGAAGATCGCAGGGGGCTGGGTGAAGCTTTCTTT. Translated: CSVEDRRGLGEAFF.

This clonotype was detected a few times. This rearrangement joins TRBV6-6 to TRBJ2-5; D gene uncertain. The germline V and J ends were trimmed by 2 bases and 5 bases, with 15 bases remaining between them. CDR3 length equals 15 residues. CDR1 is MNHNY and CDR2 is SVGAGI in the germline V gene (reference sequence). The CDR3 nucleotides read TGTGCCAGCAGTTACCCGTTAAGGATAGGGGAGACCCAGTACTTC. It encodes CASSYPLRIGETQYF.

At least ten counts were recorded for this clonotype. V is TRBV11-3 and J is TRBJ2-5; unclear D gene. The CDR3 sequence is 13 residues long. Germline assignment: CDR1 SGHNT and CDR2 YENEEA. Deletions cut 0 bases from V and 5 bases from J, with 7 bases between. In DNA, the CDR3 is TGTGCCAGCAGCTTAGAGGAAGGGGAGACCCAGTACTTC. It translates to CASSLEEGETQYF.

The J gene is TRBJ1-2, the V gene TRBV7-2; 10 nucleotides match TRBD1. V was clipped by 4 bases and J by 8 bases; unmatched bases: 10. Germline-derived CDR1 and CDR2 are SGHTA and FQGNSA. The CDR3 consists of 15 residues. CDR3 region: CASSYPGTGVRGYTF. CDR3 nucleotides: TGTGCCAGCAGCTACCCCGGGACAGGGGTACGGGGCTACACCTTC.

This clonotype was observed at least ten times. V usage is TRBV20-1 and J usage is TRBJ2-5; D might be TRBD1 (6 bases). This CDR3 has 13 amino acids. V was clipped by 5 bases and J by 0 bases, with 10 bases between them. Looked up from germline, CDR1 is DFQATT and CDR2 is SNEGSKA (reference sequence). The CDR3 region has the DNA TGCAGTGCTCTCCGGGACAACCAAGAGACCCAGTACTTC. As protein: CSALRDNQETQYF.

Many counts were recorded for this clonotype. This chain connects TRBV27 to TRBJ2-7, with D perhaps matching TRBD2 (6 bases). V was clipped by 2 bases and J by 3 bases, with 14 bases between them. Looked up from germline, CDR1 is MNHEY and CDR2 is SMNVEV (reference sequence). This CDR3 spans 15 amino acids. This chain's CDR3 is CASSLAGLGGYEQYF. The CDR3 DNA is TGTGCCAGCAGTTTAGCGGGGTTAGGAGGCTACGAGCAGTACTTC.

This clonotype was observed many times. The chain employs TRBV20-1 and TRBJ2-3; 7 bases fit TRBD2. CDR1 is DFQATT, CDR2 SNEGSKA, per germline (reference sequence). This CDR3 contains 15 residues. Trimming took 0 bases from V and 4 from J; bases not matched to a gene: 7. Here the CDR3 reads CSARDEGAGSDTQYF. As DNA, the CDR3 is TGCAGTGCTAGAGATGAGGGAGCGGGGTCAGATACGCAGTATTTT.

This clonotype was found many times. J is TRBJ2-3 and V is TRBV20-1; D remains unclear. V dropped 6 bases and J dropped 2 bases, with 12 bases sitting between them. The germline CDR1 and CDR2 sequences are DFQATT and SNEGSKA (reference sequence). This CDR3 has 13 amino acids. The CDR3 coding sequence is TGCAGTGCGGGCGACCCAAACACAGATACGCAGTATTTT. It yields the protein CSAGDPNTDTQYF.

The rearrangement joins TRBV9 to TRBJ1-3; 10 bases are a match to TRBD1. Germline V lookup: CDR1 SGDLS, CDR2 YYNGEE. With V trimmed by 3 bases and J by 3 bases, 9 bases remained unmatched. There are 17 residues in the CDR3. Here the CDR3 DNA reads TGTGCCAGCAGCGGCTTGGGACAGGGGACGTTTGGAAACACCATATATTTT. It is translated as CASSGLGQGTFGNTIYF.

This clonotype was recorded many times. The V gene is TRBV19, the J gene TRBJ1-6, with 7 bases fitting TRBD1. The trim removed 6 bases at V and 5 bases at J, leaving 4 bases unmatched. CDR1 LNHDA and CDR2 SQIVND come from the germline V gene (reference sequence). This CDR3 region has 14 residues. The chain's CDR3 is CASRLTGNNSPLHF. The CDR3 region has the DNA TGTGCCAGTAGGTTGACAGGGAATAATTCACCCCTCCACTTT.

This clonotype was recorded many times. The chain joins TRBV11-2 to TRBJ2-1; D gene unclear. The CDR3 is 13 amino acids. Between the trimmed V and J ends, which lost 4 bases and 6 bases, there was a span of 10 bases. Germline V CDR1 and CDR2: SGHAT, FQNNGV. The CDR3 bases are TGTGCCAGCAGCTCTGCAAGACTCAATGAGCAGTTCTTC. This gives the protein CASSSARLNEQFF.